This is a list of T cell receptor beta chains from one sample in a study of vaccination and CD4 T cells after COVID-19. TCRdb passed the PCR reads through MiXCR, listing each CDR3 protein once. The sample comprises 5,500 to 6,500 distinct CDR3 sequences, 25% to 35% of which are singletons, and 15% to 20% rests with the top ten. Their antigens remain unidentified. Sequencing input: CD4+ T cells from blood, cultured in vitro. All receptors come from a human donor in good health. Each CDR3 is given with its conserved first and last residue. Each record gives: J gene, D gene, clone size, V gene, CDR3 DNA, CDR3 protein. D genes are given only for firm matches. A clone size is listed for some rows: how often the clone was seen (once, few, many), or a class if it is expanded.

TRBJ2-1 | . | . | TRBV7-2 | TGTGCCAGCAGCCCTGCCGGTGCGGGGTTTGGTGAGCAGTTCTTC | CASSPAGAGFGEQFF
TRBJ1-2 | TRBD1 | medium-sized | TRBV6-5 | TGTGCCAGCAGTTCCTTATCGGGACAGGGGGATGGCTACACCTTC | CASSSLSGQGDGYTF
TRBJ2-7 | . | . | TRBV3-1 | TGTGCCAGCAGCCAAAGTTCCTACGAGCAGTACTTC | CASSQSSYEQYF
TRBJ2-7 | TRBD1 | . | TRBV7-2 | TGTGCCAGCAGCCGGCGAAGGGACAGCTACGAGCAGTACTTC | CASSRRRDSYEQYF
TRBJ2-1 | TRBD2 | . | TRBV11-2 | TGTGCCAGCAGCTTTGGGGGGGGAGAGGGTGAGCAGTTCTTC | CASSFGGGEGEQFF
TRBJ1-5 | . | few | TRBV11-2 | TGTGCCAGCAGCTTAGAGTCAGCAGCTGGGCCCCAGCATTTT | CASSLESAAGPQHF
TRBJ1-2 | TRBD1 | . | TRBV6-5 | TGTGCCAGCAGTTACGGGGGGACAGGGGAATATGGCTACACCTTC | CASSYGGTGEYGYTF
TRBJ1-2 | . | . | TRBV3-1 | TGTGCCAGTGGGCGGGGGAACTATGGCTACACCTTC | CASGRGNYGYTF
TRBJ1-1 | TRBD1 | . | TRBV7-2 | TGTGCCAGCAGCCGGGGACAGCTGAACACTGAAGCTTTCTTT | CASSRGQLNTEAFF
TRBJ1-6 | . | . | TRBV9 | TGTGCCAGCAGCGTAGAGGTGGGATGGAATTCACCCCTCCACTTT | CASSVEVGWNSPLHF
TRBJ2-3 | TRBD1 | few | TRBV2 | TGTGCCAGCAGGGACAGGGGGCAGGGTACGCAGTATTTT | CASRDRGQGTQYF
TRBJ2-7 | . | . | TRBV9 | TGTGCCAGCAGCTGGGGCCTGGGATACTCCTACGAGCAGTACTTC | CASSWGLGYSYEQYF
TRBJ1-3 | TRBD1 | . | TRBV5-8 | TGTGCCAGCGGTACGGGACAGGGGAACACCATATATTTT | CASGTGQGNTIYF
TRBJ1-2 | . | . | TRBV11-2 | TGTGCCAGCAGCTTGCGACAGAGCAAGACTAACTATGGCTACACCTTC | CASSLRQSKTNYGYTF
TRBJ1-1 | . | medium-sized | TRBV27 | TGTGCCAGCAGTTTGAGGACGGACCTTGGCACTGAAGCTTTCTTT | CASSLRTDLGTEAFF
TRBJ2-1 | TRBD2 | . | TRBV20-1 | TGCAGTGCTCTGACTAGCGGGGGAGGGAATGAGCAGTTCTTC | CSALTSGGGNEQFF
TRBJ2-7 | . | few | TRBV15 | TGTGCCACCAGAGCCTTGGGCGAGGGGCCTTCCTACGAGCAGTACTTC | CATRALGEGPSYEQYF
TRBJ1-5 | . | . | TRBV19 | TGTGCCAGTAGTTGGGAGAATCAGCCCCAGCATTTT | CASSWENQPQHF
TRBJ1-2 | . | . | TRBV7-2 | TGTGCCAGCAGCATAACAGGGACAAACTTTTATGGCTACACCTTC | CASSITGTNFYGYTF
TRBJ1-6 | TRBD1 | few | TRBV7-2 | TGTGCCAGCAGCTGGGAAAACAGGGGACGGAAACCCCTCCACTTT | CASSWENRGRKPLHF
TRBJ1-1 | . | . | TRBV11-3 | TGTGCCAGCAGCTTAGGAGTGGGGTCAGGGGCTTTCTTT | CASSLGVGSGAFF
TRBJ2-1 | TRBD1 | medium-sized | TRBV24-1 | TGTGCCACCGGACAGGGGGTAATGGATGAGCAGTTCTTC | CATGQGVMDEQFF
TRBJ1-5 | . | . | TRBV5-5 | TGTGCCAGCAGATCTAACAGCAATCAGCCCCAGCATTTT | CASRSNSNQPQHF
TRBJ2-7 | TRBD2 | few | TRBV7-2 | TGTGCCAGCAGCCGATACCTGACTAGCGGAACTTCCTACGAGCAGTACTTC | CASSRYLTSGTSYEQYF
TRBJ1-2 | TRBD1 | . | TRBV19 | TGTGCCAGTAGTCCGACACAGGGGGCGCGGTATGGCTACACCTTC | CASSPTQGARYGYTF
TRBJ1-2 | . | . | TRBV6-2/TRBV6-3 | TGTGCCAGCAGTTACTCGGGTTTGGAGGGAGAGGATGGCTACACCTTC | CASSYSGLEGEDGYTF